The sequence of this T cell receptor (beta chain) was determined in a study of blood T cell repertoires in COVID-19. Background on the study: Nucleic acid was either cDNA or gDNA, and it came from T cells, B-cell-depleted T cells, or PBMCs.

After removal of 4 bases from V and 6 bases from J, the junction contained 13 bases not matched to a gene. The CDR3 runs to 16 residues. Per the germline V gene, CDR1 is MNHNS and CDR2 is SASEGT. TCRdb keeps only in-frame clones here, not all; method: immunoSEQ multiplex PCR. The data hold some 250,000 clones, with 80% to 90% observed a single time. Participant-reported clinical history was the basis for cohort assignment. The rearrangement joins TRBV6-1 to TRBJ1-2; TRBD1 aligns across 8 bases. The source of this sequence is a woman between 45 and 60 years old who had recovered from COVID-19. The sequencing sample was made of PBMCs or T cells enriched from blood (not recorded which). CDR3 DNA sequence: TGTGCCAGCAGTGCCATACAATCGACAGGGGCACATGGCTACACCTTC. Protein product: CASSAIQSTGAHGYTF.